This T cell receptor beta chain was profiled in a study of shared clonotypes between healthy human individuals. Background on the study: Donor composition was two women and a few men, aged 18 to 49.

Study-wide results and limits: Generally, naive subsets came out with larger estimated richness than memory subsets.

Generated by immunoSEQ multiplex PCR, the TCRdb table keeps only in-frame clones and is missing some. The table records under 2.5 million clones, around 92% of them present only once. Concerning this clone itself: Its antigen is unidentified. Other nucleotide sequences in the sample specify the same CDR3.

Germline V gene sequence: CDR1 MNHEY, CDR2 SVGAGI. Trimming stripped 0 bases from V and 6 bases from J, with 7 bases between. The CDR3 length is 13 residues. The TCR originated in a young man in good health. Some clones in this sample may be carry-over from other donors' samples. Sequenced material: naive CD4+ T cells from PBMCs. Noted subset: CD45RA+ positively selected. The rearrangement links TRBV6-5 to TRBJ2-3; the D gene is possibly TRBD2 (5 bases). The CDR3 loop reads CASSYSRGDTQYF. The CDR3 bases are TGTGCCAGCAGTTACTCGCGCGGGGATACGCAGTATTTT.